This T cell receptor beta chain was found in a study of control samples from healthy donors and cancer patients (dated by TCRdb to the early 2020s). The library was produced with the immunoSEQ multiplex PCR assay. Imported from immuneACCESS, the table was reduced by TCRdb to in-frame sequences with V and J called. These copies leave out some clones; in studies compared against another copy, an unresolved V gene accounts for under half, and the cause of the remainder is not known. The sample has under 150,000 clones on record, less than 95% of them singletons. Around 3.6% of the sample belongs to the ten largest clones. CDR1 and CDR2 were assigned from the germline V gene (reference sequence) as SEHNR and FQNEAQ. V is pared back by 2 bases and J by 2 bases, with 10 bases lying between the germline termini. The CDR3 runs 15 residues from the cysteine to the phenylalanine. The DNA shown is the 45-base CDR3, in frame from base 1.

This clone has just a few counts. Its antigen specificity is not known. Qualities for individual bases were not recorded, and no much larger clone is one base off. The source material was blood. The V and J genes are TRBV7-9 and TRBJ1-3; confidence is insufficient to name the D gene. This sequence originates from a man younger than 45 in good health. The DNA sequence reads TGTGCCAGCAGCTTAAGGCGGGCCGCTGGAAACACCATATATTTT. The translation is CASSLRRAAGNTIYF. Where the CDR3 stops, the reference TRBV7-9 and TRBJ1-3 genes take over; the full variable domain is DTGVSQNPRHKITKRGQNVTFRCDPISEHNRLYWYRQTLGQGPEFLTYFQNEAQLEKSRLLSDRFSAERPKGSFSTLEIQRTEQGDSAMYLCASSLRRAAGNTIYFGEGSWLTVV.